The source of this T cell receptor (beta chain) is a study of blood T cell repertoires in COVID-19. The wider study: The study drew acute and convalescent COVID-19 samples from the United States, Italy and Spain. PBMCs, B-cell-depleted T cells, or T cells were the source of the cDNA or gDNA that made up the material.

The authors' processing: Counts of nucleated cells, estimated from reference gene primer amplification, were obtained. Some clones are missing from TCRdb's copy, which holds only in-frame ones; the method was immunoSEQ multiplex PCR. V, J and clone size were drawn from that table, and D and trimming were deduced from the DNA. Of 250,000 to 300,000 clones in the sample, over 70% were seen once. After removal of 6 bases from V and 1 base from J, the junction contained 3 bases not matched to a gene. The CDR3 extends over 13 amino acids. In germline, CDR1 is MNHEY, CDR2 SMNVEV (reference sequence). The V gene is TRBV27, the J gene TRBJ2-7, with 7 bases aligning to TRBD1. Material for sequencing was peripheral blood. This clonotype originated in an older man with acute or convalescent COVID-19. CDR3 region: CASRRGQSYEQYF. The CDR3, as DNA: TGTGCCAGCAGGAGGGGGCAATCCTACGAGCAGTACTTC.